This T cell receptor beta chain was obtained from a study of cytomegalovirus exposure and HLA in healthy donors. Germline V gives CDR1 SGHTA, CDR2 FQGNSA. CDR3 size: 17 residues. Trimming took off 2 bases at V and 2 bases at J, with 16 bases between the two ends. Measured with immunoSEQ multiplex PCR; TCRdb has only the in-frame clones, and not every one. The table lists some 86,000 clones, under 95% of them singletons. The chain has TRBV7-2 and TRBJ2-1; tentative D call: TRBD2 (7 bases). The TCR comes from a woman in her thirties in good health and CMV-seronegative. Sequencing was done on a sample of PBMCs. The CDR3 region is CASSLWRGTNTYNEQFF. CDR3 coding DNA: TGTGCCAGCAGCTTATGGCGGGGGACAAACACCTACAATGAGCAGTTCTTC.